This T cell receptor (beta chain) was retrieved from a study of CD8 T cells in ankylosing spondylitis. Study-level findings and limits: Seemingly distinctive of ankylosing spondylitis blood was a TCR beta motif formed by eight highly homologous variants. Matched ankylosing spondylitis synovial fluid reportedly contained a significantly enriched population of disease-linked clones.

Regarding this clonotype: Antigen: not known.

The trim removed 9 bases at V and 8 bases at J, leaving 5 bases unmatched. The CDR3 spans 12 residues. Germline CDR1 and CDR2: KGHDR and SFDVKD. Using its own MiXCR run on the 5' RACE reads, TCRdb lists one record per CDR3 protein. The data contain some 150,000 distinct CDR3 sequences, under 45% of them singletons. Specimen: synovial fluid, either unsorted or a sorted T cell fraction (not recorded which). This clonotype originated in a male donor with ankylosing spondylitis. This rearrangement joins TRBV24-1 to TRBJ2-1; 8 nucleotides line up with TRBD2. The DNA for the CDR3 is TGTGCCACCGGTCAGCGGGAGCATGAGCAGTTCTTC. Protein: CATGQREHEQFF.